These T cell receptor beta chains were read from a single sample in a study of high-grade serous ovarian cancer treatment subgroups. Profiling relied on immunoSEQ multiplex PCR, and the TCRdb table lists in-frame clones only, not all of them. This table holds around 16,000 clones, 73% found once. The sequenced sample was tumor tissue. These receptors originate from a human donor with high-grade serous ovarian cancer. Each CDR3 is given with its conserved first and last residue. Each record gives: J gene, D gene, clone size, V gene, CDR3 protein, CDR3 DNA. A D gene is named only where the DNA matches it firmly. Size is omitted from some rows. Given values are once, few, many or a class for expanded clones.

j_call: TRBJ2-7
d_call: TRBD1
clone_size: once
v_call: TRBV29-1
cdr3_aa: CSASGTGGPYEQYF
cdr3_nt: TGCAGCGCCTCCGGGACAGGGGGCCCCTACGAGCAGTACTTC

j_call: TRBJ1-3
d_call: -
clone_size: -
v_call: TRBV9
cdr3_aa: CASSAVRRNLGTTGNTIYF
cdr3_nt: TGTGCCAGCAGCGCGGTCAGGCGGAACCTCGGAACAACTGGAAACACCATATATTTT

j_call: TRBJ2-7
d_call: TRBD2
clone_size: -
v_call: TRBV13
cdr3_aa: CASSLGLAGGPVEQYF
cdr3_nt: TGTGCCAGCAGCTTGGGGCTAGCGGGGGGGCCTGTCGAGCAGTACTTC

j_call: TRBJ2-3
d_call: TRBD1
clone_size: once
v_call: TRBV5-1
cdr3_aa: CASSPWGQLNTDTQYF
cdr3_nt: TGCGCCAGCAGCCCGTGGGGACAGTTAAACACAGATACGCAGTATTTT

j_call: TRBJ1-2
d_call: -
clone_size: once
v_call: TRBV29-1
cdr3_aa: CSVHDTNYGYTF
cdr3_nt: TGCAGCGTTCACGACACGAACTATGGCTACACCTTC

j_call: TRBJ2-3
d_call: -
clone_size: -
v_call: TRBV27
cdr3_aa: CASSLLDRADTQYF
cdr3_nt: TGTGCCAGCAGTTTGTTAGACAGAGCAGATACGCAGTATTTT

j_call: TRBJ2-1
d_call: TRBD1
clone_size: -
v_call: TRBV4-2
cdr3_aa: CASSQAGTGEQFF
cdr3_nt: TGTGCCAGCAGCCAAGCTGGGACAGGTGAGCAGTTCTTC

j_call: TRBJ1-2
d_call: -
clone_size: few
v_call: TRBV6-4
cdr3_aa: CASSDSTGNGYTF
cdr3_nt: TGTGCCAGCAGTGATTCCACAGGGAATGGCTACACCTTC

j_call: TRBJ1-2
d_call: -
clone_size: -
v_call: TRBV19
cdr3_aa: CASSGRESGYTF
cdr3_nt: TGTGCCAGTAGCGGCAGGGAAAGTGGCTACACCTTC

j_call: TRBJ2-5
d_call: -
clone_size: once
v_call: TRBV7-8
cdr3_aa: CASSLAWGSTQETQYF
cdr3_nt: TGTGCCAGCAGCTTAGCTTGGGGTAGTACCCAAGAGACCCAGTACTTC

j_call: TRBJ2-2
d_call: TRBD2
clone_size: -
v_call: TRBV5-1
cdr3_aa: CASSGGLAGGTGELFF
cdr3_nt: TGCGCCAGCAGCGGGGGACTAGCGGGGGGCACCGGGGAGCTGTTTTTT

j_call: TRBJ2-5
d_call: TRBD1
clone_size: -
v_call: TRBV9
cdr3_aa: CASSAVTGVGETQYF
cdr3_nt: TGTGCCAGCAGCGCCGTTACAGGGGTAGGAGAGACCCAGTACTTC

j_call: TRBJ1-6
d_call: -
clone_size: -
v_call: TRBV27
cdr3_aa: CASGVYLYNSPLHF
cdr3_nt: TGTGCCAGCGGGGTGTACTTGTATAATTCACCCCTCCACTTT

j_call: TRBJ2-1
d_call: TRBD2
clone_size: once
v_call: TRBV5-1
cdr3_aa: CASSRGSGARNEQFF
cdr3_nt: TGCGCCAGCAGCCGGGGTAGCGGGGCAAGGAATGAGCAGTTCTTC

j_call: TRBJ2-1
d_call: -
clone_size: medium-sized
v_call: TRBV7-6
cdr3_aa: CASSSMREVGNEQFF
cdr3_nt: TGTGCCAGCAGCTCCATGAGGGAGGTAGGCAATGAGCAGTTCTTC

j_call: TRBJ1-1
d_call: -
clone_size: few
v_call: TRBV2
cdr3_aa: CASKRDMNTEAFF
cdr3_nt: TGTGCCAGCAAGAGGGATATGAACACTGAAGCTTTCTTT

j_call: TRBJ2-1
d_call: TRBD2
clone_size: -
v_call: TRBV5-4
cdr3_aa: CASSLELASYNEQFF
cdr3_nt: TGTGCCAGCAGCTTGGAACTAGCGTCCTACAATGAGCAGTTCTTC

j_call: TRBJ2-4
d_call: -
clone_size: -
v_call: TRBV6-1
cdr3_aa: CASSEDHSGELYF
cdr3_nt: TGTGCCAGCAGTGAAGATCACAGCGGTGAGCTGTACTTC

j_call: TRBJ2-1
d_call: -
clone_size: -
v_call: TRBV7-2
cdr3_aa: CASSLQSSPYNEQFF
cdr3_nt: TGTGCCAGCAGCCTCCAGAGTTCTCCCTACAATGAGCAGTTCTTC

j_call: TRBJ1-5
d_call: TRBD1
clone_size: few
v_call: TRBV19
cdr3_aa: CASSINRGGQHF
cdr3_nt: TGTGCCAGTAGTATTAACAGGGGTGGGCAGCATTTT

j_call: TRBJ2-3
d_call: -
clone_size: -
v_call: TRBV28
cdr3_aa: CASSLRGGSLTNTDTQYF
cdr3_nt: TGTGCCAGCAGTTTAAGAGGGGGGTCGCTTACCAACACAGATACGCAGTATTTT

j_call: TRBJ2-5
d_call: -
clone_size: -
v_call: TRBV6-5
cdr3_aa: CASSWGGPGETQYF
cdr3_nt: TGTGCCAGCAGTTGGGGCGGGCCGGGTGAGACCCAGTACTTC

j_call: TRBJ2-2
d_call: -
clone_size: few
v_call: TRBV5-4
cdr3_aa: CANLDRGTGELFF
cdr3_nt: TGTGCCAACTTGGACAGAGGCACCGGGGAGCTGTTTTTT

j_call: TRBJ1-2
d_call: -
clone_size: once
v_call: TRBV20-1
cdr3_aa: CSASLGGF
cdr3_nt: TGCAGTGCTAGTTTGGGAGGCTTC

j_call: TRBJ2-7
d_call: -
clone_size: -
v_call: TRBV18
cdr3_aa: CASSTSLGLGYEQYF
cdr3_nt: TGTGCCAGCTCAACCTCTTTGGGACTCGGCTACGAGCAGTACTTC

j_call: TRBJ2-3
d_call: -
clone_size: -
v_call: TRBV27
cdr3_aa: CASSLYGGTSTDTQYF
cdr3_nt: TGTGCCAGCAGTTTATACGGCGGAACTAGCACAGATACGCAGTATTTT

j_call: TRBJ1-1
d_call: TRBD1
clone_size: few
v_call: TRBV10-3
cdr3_aa: CATTGATEAFF
cdr3_nt: TGTGCCACGACAGGGGCCACTGAAGCTTTCTTT

j_call: TRBJ1-6
d_call: TRBD1
clone_size: -
v_call: TRBV6-5
cdr3_aa: CASSRTGLNSPLHF
cdr3_nt: TGTGCCAGCAGCCGGACAGGGCTTAATTCACCCCTCCACTTT

j_call: TRBJ1-3
d_call: -
clone_size: -
v_call: TRBV6-1
cdr3_aa: CASSEKGSGNTIYF
cdr3_nt: TGTGCCAGCAGTGAAAAGGGCTCTGGAAACACCATATATTTT

j_call: TRBJ2-7
d_call: TRBD2
clone_size: -
v_call: TRBV4-2
cdr3_aa: CASSQQAGEARAEQYF
cdr3_nt: TGTGCCAGCAGCCAACAAGCGGGGGAGGCCCGGGCCGAGCAGTACTTC

j_call: TRBJ1-5
d_call: -
clone_size: -
v_call: TRBV6-6
cdr3_aa: CASRPVGGRSNQPQHF
cdr3_nt: TGTGCCAGCAGGCCGGTCGGCGGTCGCAGCAATCAGCCCCAGCATTTT

j_call: TRBJ2-1
d_call: -
clone_size: medium-sized
v_call: TRBV27
cdr3_aa: CASSLWGRYSYNEQFF
cdr3_nt: TGTGCCAGCAGTTTATGGGGTCGATACTCCTACAATGAGCAGTTCTTC

j_call: TRBJ2-3
d_call: -
clone_size: -
v_call: TRBV7-8
cdr3_aa: CASSLDRYTDTQYF
cdr3_nt: TGTGCCAGCAGCTTAGACAGATACACAGATACGCAGTATTTT

j_call: TRBJ1-4
d_call: TRBD1
clone_size: -
v_call: TRBV6-6
cdr3_aa: CASSSGQATNEKLFF
cdr3_nt: TGTGCCAGCAGTTCGGGACAGGCAACTAATGAAAAACTGTTTTTT